This TCR beta chain was found in a study of blood T cells in healthy people across ages. The CDR3 is 14 amino acids. V shed 4 bases and J shed 1 base, with 10 bases lying between them. Germline CDR1 SGHDN, CDR2 FVKESK. In regard to this clonotype: As yet, its antigen is unknown.

Primed by a sample-barcoded 5' primer and a J-beta primer mix, a second PCR proceeded for about 6 to 12 cycles. MiXCR was run by TCRdb on the 5' RACE reads, yielding one entry per CDR3 protein. This sample has over a million distinct CDR3 sequences, with roughly 24% found just once. Study-wide findings and caveats: As age increased, TCR beta diversity per million T cells fell in a roughly linear fashion.

Per individual sample, total RNA of at least 5.5 micrograms was extracted. This same sample was also part of a study on T cells of mothers and their children.

The V gene is TRBV14, the J gene TRBJ1-1; no firm D call. The sequenced sample consisted of blood. This receptor was taken from a girl under 10 years old in good health. In DNA form, the CDR3 reads TGTGCCAGCAGCCTTGGATGGGAGAACACTGAAGCTTTCTTT. It is translated as CASSLGWENTEAFF.